The 30 T cell receptor beta chains below come from one sample, sequenced in a study of CD8 T cells in Susac syndrome. A quantity of about 0.5 to 1 ug RNA underwent reverse transcription using random hexamers. One entry per CDR3 protein, called by TCRdb with MiXCR from the immunoSEQ multiplex PCR reads. Found here are some 260,000 distinct CDR3 sequences, just over 90% of them singletons; the top ten hold around 0.072%. Sequencing used CD4+ T cells from PBMCs. The receptors derive from a human donor with multiple sclerosis.

The genes are TRBV20-1 and TRBJ2-5, with D possibly matching TRBD2 (6 bases). V was trimmed by 0 bases and J by 0 bases, leaving 17 bases between them. Germline assignment: CDR1 DFQATT and CDR2 SNEGSKA (reference sequence). The CDR3 contains 17 residues. The CDR3 DNA is TGCAGTGCTAGAGAAAAGCGGAGGGGCCTGTACCAAGAGACCCAGTACTTC. This codes for CSAREKRRGLYQETQYF.

The J gene is TRBJ1-2, the V gene TRBV12-5, with D unclear. CDR1 is LGHNT, CDR2 FRNRAP, per germline. The V and J ends lost 1 base and 6 bases respectively, with 12 bases between them. The CDR3 extends over 14 amino acids. For the CDR3, the DNA is TGTGCTAGTGGTTTGGCCGACATCAGGAATGGCTACACCTTC. Its protein is CASGLADIRNGYTF.

The CDR3 DNA follows: TGTGCCTCTACCACCCCAGCGGGAGAAGAGACCCAGTACTTC. Translated: CASTTPAGEETQYF. V and J are TRBV30 and TRBJ2-5; 8 bases match TRBD2. Germline CDR1 and CDR2: GTSNPN and SVGIG (reference sequence). V lost 7 bases, J lost 3 bases, and 10 bases stayed unmatched. The CDR3 totals 14 residues. Supplemented by reference TRBV30 and TRBJ2-5, the full variable domain reads SQTIHQWPATLVQPVGSPLSLECTVEGTSNPNLYWYRQAAGRGLQLLFYSVGIGQISSEVPQNLSASRPQDRQFILSSKKLLLSDSGFYLCASTTPAGEETQYFGPGTRLLVL.

This sequence joins TRBV28 and TRBJ2-7; D is unclear. This CDR3 spans 14 amino acids. V was trimmed by 6 bases and J by 0 bases, leaving 12 bases between them. Germline lookup yields CDR1 MDHEN and CDR2 SYDVKM. The CDR3 DNA reads TGTGCCAGCAGCCCTACATGGAGCTCCTACGAGCAGTACTTC. Translating it yields CASSPTWSSYEQYF.

This clonotype was observed a single time. This chain links TRBV5-1 with TRBJ1-6; 11 bases align to TRBD1. Germline V gives CDR1 SGHRS, CDR2 YFSETQ. The CDR3 extends over 16 amino acids. Losses at the gene ends were 4 bases for V and 9 bases for J; bases not matched to a gene: 9. This CDR3 reads CASSAIPGQGGSPLHF. CDR3 nucleotides: TGCGCCAGCAGCGCTATACCGGGACAGGGGGGTTCACCCCTCCACTTT. The full variable domain, in which reference TRBV5-1 and TRBJ1-6 provide the parts outside the CDR3, is KAGVTQTPRYLIKTRGQQVTLSCSPISGHRSVSWYQQTPGQGLQFLFEYFSETQRNKGNFPGRFSGRQFSNSRSEMNVSTLELGDSALYLCASSAIPGQGGSPLHFGNGTRLTVT.

V gene TRBV29-1 combines with J gene TRBJ1-2; D is ambiguous. The ends were cut back, 3 bases at V and 8 bases at J, with 19 bases in the middle. The CDR3 is made up of 14 amino acids. CDR1 SQVTM and CDR2 ANQGSEA come from the germline V gene. CDR3 DNA: TGCAGCGTTGACCTCGGACCCCTGATCTCCGGCTACACCTTC. It codes for CSVDLGPLISGYTF.

This chain uses TRBV7-9 with TRBJ2-7; TRBD1 matches at 9 bases. CDR3 length: 16 amino acids. Looked up from germline, CDR1 is SEHNR and CDR2 is FQNEAQ (reference sequence). V was pared by 5 bases and J by 2 bases, with 10 bases of the junction left unmatched. As DNA, the CDR3 is TGTGCCAGCAGCCCCAGGATGGGGACAGGGACCTACGAGCAGTACTTC. This codes for CASSPRMGTGTYEQYF.

The gene calls are TRBV7-9 and TRBJ2-1, with D perhaps matching TRBD2 (5 bases). The CDR3 is 14 amino acids. Trimming removed 3 bases at V and 10 bases at J, with 16 bases between. Germline CDR1 is SEHNR and CDR2 is FQNEAQ (reference sequence). The CDR3 bases are TGTGCCAGCAGCTTTTCCGTCCCGGGGAGAGAGCAGTTCTTC. Translating gives CASSFSVPGREQFF. The whole variable domain, remainder taken from reference TRBV7-9 and TRBJ2-1, is DTGVSQNPRHKITKRGQNVTFRCDPISEHNRLYWYRQTLGQGPEFLTYFQNEAQLEKSRLLSDRFSAERPKGSFSTLEIQRTEQGDSAMYLCASSFSVPGREQFFGPGTRLTVL.

The V and J genes are TRBV2 and TRBJ2-3, with D perhaps matching TRBD2 (6 bases). Per the germline V gene, CDR1 is SNHLY and CDR2 is FYNNEI. This CDR3 region has 14 residues. With 8 bases removed from V and 0 bases from J, the gap between germline ends came to 12 bases. CDR3 in amino acids: CASSAGSSTDTQYF. CDR3 nucleotides: TGTGCCAGCTCGGCGGGATCTAGCACAGATACGCAGTATTTT.

V usage is TRBV24-1 and J usage is TRBJ1-2; D remains ambiguous. Germline-derived CDR1 and CDR2 are KGHDR and SFDVKD. This CDR3 has 13 amino acids. The V end was cut by 3 bases, the J end by 5 bases, with 9 bases between. CDR3 residues: CATSDGPGYGYTF. The CDR3 region has the DNA TGTGCCACCAGTGATGGGCCGGGATATGGCTACACCTTC.

This clonotype was detected only once. This chain links TRBV5-1 with TRBJ1-3; no firm D call. Germline values: CDR1 SGHRS, CDR2 YFSETQ. CDR3 length: 18 amino acids. Trimming cost V 0 bases and J 0 bases, with 16 bases left between them. The CDR3 sequence: CASSLANPLSSSGNTIYF. Here the CDR3 DNA reads TGCGCCAGCAGCTTGGCCAATCCCCTTTCAAGCTCTGGAAACACCATATATTTT.

J is TRBJ2-5 and V is TRBV13; 9 positions match TRBD1. There are 14 residues in the CDR3. Germline V gene sequence: CDR1 PRHDT, CDR2 FYEKMQ (reference sequence). Losses at the gene ends were 4 bases for V and 5 bases for J; bases not matched to a gene: 5. CDR3 DNA sequence: TGTGCCAGCAGCTCGACAGGGGGAGTTGAGACCCAGTACTTC. Translating gives CASSSTGGVETQYF.

This clonotype appeared once. The rearrangement joins TRBV3-1 to TRBJ2-3; D not certain. CDR1 is LGHDT and CDR2 is YNNKEL in the germline V gene (reference sequence). V lost 1 base, J lost 5 bases, and 10 bases lay in between. The CDR3 is 14 amino acids. In DNA, the CDR3 is TGTGCCAGCAGCCAAGCCACCCGAGTAGATACGCAGTATTTT. It translates to CASSQATRVDTQYF.

The CDR3: CASSQEVWDSLLPLHF. CDR3 sequence (DNA): TGCGCCAGCAGCCAAGAGGTCTGGGACAGCCTTTTACCCCTCCACTTT. This chain uses TRBV4-1 with TRBJ1-6, with 7 positions matching TRBD1. CDR3 length: 16 amino acids. Germline CDR1 is MGHRA and CDR2 is YSYEKL. V was pared by 0 bases and J by 12 bases, with 11 bases of the junction left unmatched.

The genes are TRBV5-6 and TRBJ2-1; 7 bases are a match to TRBD1. This CDR3 contains 15 residues. V lost 4 bases to trimming and J lost 2 bases; unmatched junction nucleotides: 6. Per the germline V gene, CDR1 is SGHDT and CDR2 is YYEEEE. The DNA of the CDR3 is TGTGCCAGCAGCCAGGGGACAGCCCCCTACAATGAGCAGTTCTTC. Its protein product is CASSQGTAPYNEQFF.

This sequence joins TRBV7-9 and TRBJ1-2; D might be TRBD1 (5 bases). Germline lookup yields CDR1 SEHNR and CDR2 FQNEAQ (reference sequence). V lost 5 bases and J 8 bases, leaving 15 bases between the germline ends. The CDR3 covers 13 residues. The CDR3 coding sequence is TGTGCCAGCAGCCGTGGGACCGGCCCCGGCTACACCTTC. This codes for CASSRGTGPGYTF.

This chain links TRBV7-9 with TRBJ2-7, with 11 bases lining up with TRBD2. The trim removed 5 bases at V and 2 bases at J, leaving 14 bases unmatched. CDR3 length: 18 amino acids. Germline V lookup: CDR1 SEHNR, CDR2 FQNEAQ (reference sequence). Here the CDR3 DNA reads TGTGCCAGCAGCGGGGGGGTAGCGGGAGGGGACTTACCCTACGAGCAGTACGTC. Translated: CASSGGVAGGDLPYEQYV.

The chain has TRBV7-2 and TRBJ2-5; D ambiguous. Trimming took off 4 bases at V and 5 bases at J, with 14 bases between the two ends. The CDR3 covers 14 residues. Germline values: CDR1 SGHTA, CDR2 FQGNSA. In DNA, the CDR3 is TGTGCCAGCAGCTCACCCGCCAACTTCGAGACCCAGTACTTC. This codes for CASSSPANFETQYF.

This clonotype showed up just once. The gene calls are TRBV7-2 and TRBJ1-5, with a tentative D call TRBD1 (5 bases). Trimming cost V 1 base and J 5 bases, with 12 bases left between them. Germline values: CDR1 SGHTA, CDR2 FQGNSA. The CDR3 sequence is 15 residues long. CDR3 sequence reads: CASSLVAGSDQPQHF. CDR3 bases: TGTGCCAGCAGCTTAGTTGCAGGGTCGGATCAGCCCCAGCATTTT. Full variable domain (rest looked up from reference TRBV7-2 and TRBJ1-5): GAGVSQSPSNKVTEKGKDVELRCDPISGHTALYWYRQSLGQGLEFLIYFQGNSAPDKSGLPSDRFSAERTGGSVSTLTIQRTQQEDSAVYLCASSLVAGSDQPQHFGDGTRLSIL.

The genes are TRBV29-1 and TRBJ1-1, with 9 bases fitting TRBD1. CDR3 size: 13 residues. Germline V gene lookup returns CDR1 SQVTM and CDR2 ANQGSEA. The trim removed 6 bases at V and 4 bases at J, leaving 6 bases unmatched. The CDR3 is CSVWVTGGTEAFF. DNA for the CDR3: TGCAGCGTATGGGTGACAGGGGGCACTGAAGCTTTCTTT.

The gene calls are TRBV5-1 and TRBJ2-4; 7 bases align to TRBD1. Trimming at V came to 0 bases and at J to 6 bases, leaving 0 bases not matched to a gene. Germline V gene sequence: CDR1 SGHRS, CDR2 YFSETQ. The CDR3 has 13 amino acids. The CDR3 loop reads CASSLGQGNIQYF. The DNA of the CDR3 is TGCGCCAGCAGCTTGGGACAGGGAAACATTCAGTACTTC.

This clonotype was counted between two and nine times. V is TRBV12-3 or TRBV12-4 and J is TRBJ1-6; the D is unclear. The CDR3 has 15 residues. V lost 11 bases, J lost 2 bases, and 16 bases lay in between. The CDR3, as DNA: TGTGCCTCTTCCCTAGGGCTGGCCTATAATTCACCCCTCCACTTT. Translated: CASSLGLAYNSPLHF.

J is TRBJ2-3 and V is TRBV7-6, with 10 bases identical to TRBD2. Germline CDR1 and CDR2: SGHVS and FNYEAQ. V trimming: 5 bases; J trimming: 2 bases; junction bases outside the gene matches: 7. CDR3 length: 16 residues. The chain's CDR3 is CASSGIAGGPTDTQYF. CDR3 DNA: TGTGCCAGCAGCGGGATAGCGGGAGGACCCACAGATACGCAGTATTTT.

The V gene is TRBV5-1, the J gene TRBJ2-3; D is perhaps TRBD2 (5 bases). Per germline, CDR1 SGHRS and CDR2 YFSETQ. The CDR3 length is 15 residues. The CDR3 coding sequence is TGCGTCATAAGCTTGGAGACTACCCCACCAGATACGCAGTATTTT. This gives the protein CVISLETTPPDTQYF.

The CDR3 nucleotides read TGTGCCAGCAGCTTGGAGGTACAACGCGCCCAGTACTTC. This codes for CASSLEVQRAQYF. V and J are TRBV5-4 and TRBJ2-5; no clear D. Germline CDR1 SGHNT, CDR2 YYREEE (reference sequence). The length of the CDR3 is 13 residues. V was cut by 0 bases and J by 9 bases, with 12 bases left in between.

The gene calls are TRBV28 and TRBJ1-2; D is unclear. CDR3 length equals 13 residues. Germline CDR1 and CDR2: MDHEN and SYDVKM. Trimming stripped 8 bases from V and 1 base from J, with 11 bases between. The CDR3 is CASWTAVNYGYTF. The CDR3 DNA reads TGTGCCAGCTGGACTGCCGTTAACTATGGCTACACCTTC.

This clonotype was detected only once. CDR3 protein: CASGLGGGAEQFF. DNA for the CDR3: TGTGCTAGTGGTTTGGGAGGGGGGGCTGAGCAGTTCTTC. The rearrangement joins TRBV12-5 to TRBJ2-1; tentatively, D is TRBD2 (7 bases). In germline, CDR1 is LGHNT, CDR2 FRNRAP. The CDR3 loop spans 13 amino acids. Trimming stripped 1 base from V and 9 bases from J, with 10 bases between.

The chain uses TRBV5-1 and TRBJ1-2, with D unresolved. CDR1 and CDR2 from the germline V gene are SGHRS and YFSETQ. The germline V and J ends were trimmed by 0 bases and 4 bases, with 10 bases remaining between them. This CDR3 is built from 14 residues. The CDR3 DNA reads TGCGCCAGCAGCTTGGAGGGAAGCGGCTATGGCTACACCTTC. Translated, it gives CASSLEGSGYGYTF.

The rearrangement uses TRBV27 and TRBJ2-3; D remains unclear. CDR1 is MNHEY and CDR2 is SMNVEV in the germline V gene (reference sequence). Trimming removed 3 bases at V and 7 bases at J, with 5 bases between. The length of the CDR3 is 11 residues. The CDR3 here is CASSFGNTQYF. The CDR3 DNA is TGTGCCAGCAGTTTCGGTAATACGCAGTATTTT.

The rearrangement joins TRBV20-1 to TRBJ2-2; no definite D call. Germline V gene sequence: CDR1 DFQATT, CDR2 SNEGSKA (reference sequence). The CDR3 has 14 residues. V dropped 1 base and J dropped 4 bases, with 10 bases sitting between them. The CDR3 DNA sequence: TGCAGTGCTAGAGCGGCTAGTCCCACCGGGGAGCTGTTTTTT. Its translation: CSARAASPTGELFF.